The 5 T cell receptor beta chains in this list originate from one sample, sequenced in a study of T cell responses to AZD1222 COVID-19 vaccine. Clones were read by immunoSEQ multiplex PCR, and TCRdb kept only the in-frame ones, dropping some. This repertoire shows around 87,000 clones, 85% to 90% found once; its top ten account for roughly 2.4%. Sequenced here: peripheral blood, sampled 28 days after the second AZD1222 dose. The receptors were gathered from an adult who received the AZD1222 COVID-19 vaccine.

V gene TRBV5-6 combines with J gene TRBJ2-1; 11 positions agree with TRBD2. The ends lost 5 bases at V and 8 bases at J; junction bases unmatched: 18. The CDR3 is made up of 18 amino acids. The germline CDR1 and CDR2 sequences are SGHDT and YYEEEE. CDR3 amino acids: CASRRGLAGGVATDEQFF. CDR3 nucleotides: TGTGCCAGCAGGCGCGGGCTAGCGGGAGGTGTTGCTACGGATGAGCAGTTCTTC.

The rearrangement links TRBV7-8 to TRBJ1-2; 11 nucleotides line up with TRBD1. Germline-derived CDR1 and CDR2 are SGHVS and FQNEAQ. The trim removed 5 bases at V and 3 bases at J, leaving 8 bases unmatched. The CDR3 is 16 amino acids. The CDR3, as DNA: TGTGCCAGCAGCCCAAGCGGGACAGGGGGAGACTATGGCTACACCTTC. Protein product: CASSPSGTGGDYGYTF.

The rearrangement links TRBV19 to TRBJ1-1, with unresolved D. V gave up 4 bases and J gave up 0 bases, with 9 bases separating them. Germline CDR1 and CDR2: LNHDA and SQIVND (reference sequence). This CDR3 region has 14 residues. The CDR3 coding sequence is TGTGCCAGTAGTAGGAGCCACTTGAACACTGAAGCTTTCTTT. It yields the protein CASSRSHLNTEAFF.

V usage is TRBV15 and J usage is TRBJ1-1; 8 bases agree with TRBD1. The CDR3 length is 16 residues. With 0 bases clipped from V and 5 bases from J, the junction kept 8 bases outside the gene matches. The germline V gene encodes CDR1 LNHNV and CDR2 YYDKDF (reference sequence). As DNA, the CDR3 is TGTGCCACCAGCAGAGATCCCCCAGACAGGGGAACTGAAGCTTTCTTT. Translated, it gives CATSRDPPDRGTEAFF.

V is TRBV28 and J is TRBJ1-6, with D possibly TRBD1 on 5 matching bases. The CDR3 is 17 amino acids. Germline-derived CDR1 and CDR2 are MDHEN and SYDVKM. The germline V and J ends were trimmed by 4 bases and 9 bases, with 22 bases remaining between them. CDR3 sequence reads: CASSSMTGRERGSPLHF. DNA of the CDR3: TGTGCCAGCAGTTCCATGACTGGACGGGAAAGGGGTTCACCCCTCCACTTT.